The T cell receptor (beta chain) under discussion was sequenced for a study of blood T cell repertoires in COVID-19. Across the study: Samples representing acute and convalescent COVID-19 were sourced from the United States, Italy and Spain.

Participants had their cohort set by participant-reported clinical history. TCRdb's table, derived via immunoSEQ multiplex PCR, lists solely in-frame clones and lacks some. In the table there are about 230,000 clones, approximately 89% of which are singletons. Trimming took off 6 bases at V and 1 base at J, with 12 bases between the two ends. CDR1 is KGHSH, CDR2 LQKENI, per germline. The CDR3 is 15 amino acids. The V and J genes are TRBV18 and TRBJ2-2; D might be TRBD1 (6 bases). The TCR was taken from a woman aged 40 to 50 with acute COVID-19. What was sequenced was PBMCs or T cells enriched from blood (not recorded which). This CDR3 is CASSHSTGNTGELFF. Here the CDR3 DNA reads TGTGCCAGCTCGCATTCGACAGGGAACACCGGGGAGCTGTTTTTT.